These 32 T cell receptor beta chains were all obtained from the same sample, sequenced in a study of T cell responses to AZD1222 COVID-19 vaccine. TCRdb's copy holds only in-frame clones and misses some; the assay was immunoSEQ multiplex PCR. The data show 95,000 to 130,000 clones, about 90% seen once. The sequenced sample was peripheral blood, obtained on day 0 of AZD1222 vaccination. These receptor sequences come from an adult in good health.

V gene TRBV7-2 combines with J gene TRBJ2-3; tentative D call: TRBD1 (5 bases). The V gene's germline CDR1 is SGHTA and CDR2 FQGNSA. The CDR3 runs 14 residues. V lost 6 bases and J 5 bases, leaving 15 bases between the germline ends. Written as DNA, the CDR3 is TGTGCCAGCAGTACTAAGGGGCTGGTAGATACGCAGTATTTT. Protein: CASSTKGLVDTQYF.

The chain is built from TRBV28 and TRBJ1-2; a possible D gene is TRBD1 (5 bases). CDR1 and CDR2 from the germline V gene are MDHEN and SYDVKM. Trimming stripped 3 bases from V and 7 bases from J, with 12 bases between. CDR3 length: 13 amino acids. The CDR3 region is CASSFLGRGGYTF. CDR3 bases: TGTGCCAGCAGTTTTCTAGGGAGGGGTGGCTACACCTTC.

V gene TRBV10-3 combines with J gene TRBJ1-1; 7 bases are shared with TRBD1. Per germline, CDR1 ENHRY and CDR2 SYGVKD. The CDR3 runs 14 residues. V shed 6 bases, J shed 4 bases, and the junction held 8 bases outside the gene matches. The DNA of the CDR3 is TGTGCCATCAGCCTTCGACAGGGTTCCACTGAAGCTTTCTTT. Translating gives CAISLRQGSTEAFF.

V usage is TRBV28 and J usage is TRBJ1-5; D is perhaps TRBD1 (5 bases). The CDR3 runs to 12 residues. Trimming removed 6 bases from V and 7 bases from J, with 10 bases in between. Germline CDR1 MDHEN, CDR2 SYDVKM. The CDR3 reads CASSKQAQPQHF. CDR3 nucleotide sequence: TGTGCCAGCAGCAAACAGGCGCAGCCCCAGCATTTT. The complete variable domain, with remaining parts taken from reference TRBV28 and TRBJ1-5, reads DVKVTQSSRYLVKRTGEKVFLECVQDMDHENMFWYRQDPGLGLRLIYFSYDVKMKEKGDIPEGYSVSREKKERFSLILESASTNQTSMYLCASSKQAQPQHFGDGTRLSIL.

This clone showed up just once. The chain uses TRBV6-1 and TRBJ2-2, with D possibly matching TRBD2 (6 bases). Trimming left V 3 bases short and J 3 bases short, with 8 bases between. The CDR3 is 14 amino acids. Germline loops: CDR1 MNHNS, CDR2 SASEGT. The CDR3 DNA follows: TGTGCCAGCAGTGAGTGGGGGGACACCGGGGAGCTGTTTTTT. This encodes CASSEWGDTGELFF.

This sequence joins TRBV6-1 and TRBJ2-6; D possibly corresponds to TRBD2 (5 bases). The length of the CDR3 is 18 residues. Germline lookup yields CDR1 MNHNS and CDR2 SASEGT. V shed 1 base and J shed 3 bases, with 16 bases lying between them. The CDR3 is CASSEEALATIGANVLTF. The CDR3 nucleotides read TGTGCCAGCAGTGAAGAGGCTCTAGCCACGATTGGGGCCAACGTCCTGACTTTC.

This clone was seen a single time. CDR3 bases: TGTGCCAGCAGGAAAGACAGTAGACCCCTCCACTTT. Translated: CASRKDSRPLHF. This sequence joins TRBV6-5 and TRBJ1-6, with a possible D match to TRBD1 (5 bases). The CDR3 consists of 12 residues. The V and J ends lost 6 bases and 12 bases respectively, with 12 bases between them. The germline V gene has CDR1 MNHEY and CDR2 SVGAGI.

The chain combines TRBV28 with TRBJ1-2, with a tentative D call TRBD1 (5 bases). V lost 4 bases, J lost 4 bases, and 13 bases lay in between. The CDR3 extends over 14 amino acids. Looked up from germline, CDR1 is MDHEN and CDR2 is SYDVKM. The CDR3 DNA reads as TGTGCCAGCAGTTCATCAGGGCAATCCTATGGCTACACCTTC. Translating gives CASSSSGQSYGYTF.

The chain combines TRBV2 with TRBJ2-5, with 9 bases fitting TRBD1. J gave up 5 bases and V 3 bases, and 13 bases lay outside the gene matches. From germline, CDR1 is SNHLY and CDR2 FYNNEI. This CDR3 spans 17 amino acids. CDR3 in DNA: TGTGCCAGCAGTGAGGAGGTGGTGGGACAGGGCGAGGAGACCCAGTACTTC. Translating it yields CASSEEVVGQGEETQYF.

The genes are TRBV7-9 and TRBJ2-2; D ambiguous. V was pared by 7 bases and J by 4 bases, with 10 bases between. The germline V gene encodes CDR1 SEHNR and CDR2 FQNEAQ (reference sequence). This CDR3 is built from 13 residues. The CDR3 region has the DNA TGTGCCAGCAAAGAGTGGGGCACCGGGGAGCTGTTTTTT. As protein: CASKEWGTGELFF. Full variable domain (rest looked up from reference TRBV7-9 and TRBJ2-2): DTGVSQNPRHKITKRGQNVTFRCDPISEHNRLYWYRQTLGQGPEFLTYFQNEAQLEKSRLLSDRFSAERPKGSFSTLEIQRTEQGDSAMYLCASKEWGTGELFFGEGSRLTVL.

This sequence joins TRBV11-2 and TRBJ2-7; 7 bases agree with TRBD2. This CDR3 is built from 16 residues. Trimming cost V 5 bases and J 2 bases; bases outside gene matches: 12. Germline CDR1 is SGHAT and CDR2 is FQNNGV. The CDR3 protein is CASSPIGRRGAYEQYF. The DNA for the CDR3 is TGTGCCAGCAGCCCAATCGGGAGGAGGGGAGCCTACGAGCAGTACTTC.

The chain couples TRBV27 to TRBJ1-1, with no clear D. Trimming shortened V by 11 bases and J by 3 bases, and 4 bases separated the two germline ends. Germline CDR1 MNHEY, CDR2 SMNVEV (reference sequence). The CDR3 spans 9 residues. CDR3 sequence reads: CASDTEAFF. As DNA, the CDR3 is TGTGCCTCTGACACTGAAGCTTTCTTT.

A word on this clone: The conserved closing phenylalanine or tryptophan is absent in this CDR3, likely reflecting a read error. The DNA is left out, because the CDR3 cannot be placed on it with certainty; the CDR3 is given as TCRdb lists it. The V call is TRBV19, the J call TRBJ1-4. The CDR3 sequence runs 13 residues, both termini included. Per germline, CDR1 LNHDA and CDR2 SQIVND (reference sequence). The CDR3 sequence is CASSPTLGTPLAY.

The chain uses TRBV28 and TRBJ1-2; tentatively, D is TRBD1 (6 bases). The V end lost 3 bases, the J end lost 3 bases, and 20 bases lay between the germline ends. The CDR3 runs 17 residues. Per the germline V gene, CDR1 is MDHEN and CDR2 is SYDVKM. For the CDR3, the DNA is TGTGCCAGCAGTTTCCCCTTCCTCCACGGGACACACTATGGCTACACCTTC. Protein: CASSFPFLHGTHYGYTF.

The rearrangement uses TRBV27 and TRBJ1-4; TRBD1 agrees at 11 bases. CDR3 length: 14 residues. Germline-derived CDR1 and CDR2 are MNHEY and SMNVEV (reference sequence). Germline trimming cut 6 bases from V and 7 bases from J; bases unmatched to any gene: 4. The CDR3 loop reads CASRLGTGGEKLFF. CDR3 coding DNA: TGTGCCAGCAGGCTCGGGACAGGGGGTGAAAAACTGTTTTTT.

The chain has TRBV7-9 and TRBJ1-5, with D perhaps matching TRBD1 (6 bases). CDR1 and CDR2 (germline): SEHNR, FQNEAQ (reference sequence). V lost 4 bases and J 0 bases, leaving 10 bases between the germline ends. The CDR3 has 15 amino acids. The CDR3 spells CASSSGTSSNQPQHF. The CDR3 coding sequence is TGTGCCAGCAGCTCCGGGACAAGTAGCAATCAGCCCCAGCATTTT.

Comments on this clone: One junction end does not reproduce the germline sequence, and a read error may be involved. The same CDR3 can be traced to other DNA sequences in this sample. The J gene is TRBJ2-5, the V gene TRBV18; no clear D gene. This CDR3 region has 11 residues. The V gene's germline CDR1 is KGHSH and CDR2 LQKENI. The CDR3 nucleotides are TGTGCTAGCTCACCAGGAGAGACCCAGTACTTC. Amino acid sequence: CASSPGETQYF. The full variable domain, with the rest looked up from reference TRBV18 and TRBJ2-5, is NAGVMQNPRHLVRRRGQEARLRCSPMKGHSHVYWYRQLPEEGLKFMVYLQKENIIDESGMPKERFSAEFPKEGPSILRIQQVVRGDSAAYFCASSPGETQYFGPGTRLLVL.

The chain joins TRBV3-1 (or the pseudogene TRBV3-2) to TRBJ1-1; 7 positions agree with TRBD1. The germline CDR1 and CDR2 sequences are LGHDT and YNNKEL (reference sequence). V dropped 4 bases and J dropped 5; count of bases not matched to a gene: 10. The CDR3 totals 15 residues. The CDR3 is CASSLPARGQTEAFF. The CDR3 DNA follows: TGTGCCAGCAGCCTCCCGGCTAGGGGGCAAACTGAAGCTTTCTTT.

V gene TRBV6-5 combines with J gene TRBJ1-5, with D perhaps TRBD1 (5 bases). In germline, CDR1 is MNHEY, CDR2 SVGAGI. This CDR3 spans 14 amino acids. V was shortened by 8 bases and J by 0 bases, with 11 bases between the two germline ends. CDR3 DNA: TGTGCCAGCGCTGGACACAATAGCAATCAGCCCCAGCATTTT. As protein: CASAGHNSNQPQHF.

This chain joins TRBV7-2 and TRBJ2-7; the D is unclear. CDR3 length: 15 amino acids. The V gene's germline CDR1 is SGHTA and CDR2 FQGNSA. Trimming took 4 bases from V and 1 from J, leaving 14 bases between them. In DNA, the CDR3 is TGTGCCAGCAGCTCGATTATTGGGCAATCCTACGAGCAGTACTTC. It codes for CASSSIIGQSYEQYF.

J is TRBJ1-6 and V is TRBV7-9; 8 nucleotides align to TRBD1. The CDR3 is 15 amino acids. Germline CDR1 reads SEHNR; CDR2 reads FQNEAQ (reference sequence). Trimming took 4 bases from V and 7 from J; bases not matched to a gene: 6. The DNA for the CDR3 is TGTGCCAGCAGCTCAAGACAGGGGAGGAATTCACCCCTCCACTTT. Translated: CASSSRQGRNSPLHF.

CDR3 in DNA: TGTGCCAGCAGCCCCCGGGGTAGCGGGGGACCTAGGGAGCAGTACTTC. This sequence encodes CASSPRGSGGPREQYF. The V gene is TRBV7-8, the J gene TRBJ2-7; 9 bases agree with TRBD2. J was trimmed by 7 bases and V by 5 bases; bases with no gene match: 15. This CDR3 comprises 16 residues. The germline V gene has CDR1 SGHVS and CDR2 FQNEAQ. Drawing the rest from reference TRBV7-8 and TRBJ2-7, the complete variable domain is GAGVSQSPRYKVAKRGQDVALRCDPISGHVSLFWYQQALGQGPEFLTYFQNEAQLDKSGLPSDRFFAERPEGSVSTLKIQRTQQEDSAVYLCASSPRGSGGPREQYFGPGTRLTVT.

The chain couples TRBV2 to TRBJ2-3; no reliable D call. V was trimmed by 8 bases and J by 0 bases, leaving 9 bases between them. CDR3 size: 13 residues. Germline CDR1 SNHLY, CDR2 FYNNEI. CDR3 DNA: TGTGCCAGCTCTCTTGGGAGCACAGATACGCAGTATTTT. Protein sequence: CASSLGSTDTQYF. Based on the CDR3 plus reference TRBV2 and TRBJ2-3, the full variable domain is EPEVTQTPSHQVTQMGQEVILRCVPISNHLYFYWYRQILGQKVEFLVSFYNNEISEKSEIFDDQFSVERPDGSNFTLKIRSTKLEDSAMYFCASSLGSTDTQYFGPGTRLTVL.

Turning to this clone: This same CDR3 is encoded by further DNA sequences in the sample. The genes are TRBV11-2 and TRBJ2-7, with TRBD2 identical over 10 bases. CDR3 length: 13 amino acids. Germline assignment: CDR1 SGHAT and CDR2 FQNNGV. V shed 5 bases, J shed 4 bases, and the junction held 2 bases outside the gene matches. The CDR3 coding sequence is TGTGCCAGCAGCCTGGGACTAGCGTACGAGCAGTACTTC. Translation: CASSLGLAYEQYF.

The chain recombines TRBV7-2 with TRBJ1-5; D gene uncertain. Trimming took 1 base from V and 6 from J, leaving 7 bases between them. The CDR3 consists of 13 residues. Germline CDR1 and CDR2: SGHTA and FQGNSA. CDR3: CASSLVQFQPQHF. CDR3 sequence (DNA): TGTGCCAGCAGCTTAGTACAGTTTCAGCCCCAGCATTTT.

V gene TRBV30 combines with J gene TRBJ1-2; the match to TRBD1 covers 7 bases. V trimming: 4 bases; J trimming: 0 bases; junction bases outside the gene matches: 5. CDR1 is GTSNPN, CDR2 SVGIG, per germline (reference sequence). The CDR3 runs 14 residues. CDR3 residues: CAWNRDSSNYGYTF. In DNA form, the CDR3 reads TGTGCCTGGAACCGGGACAGTTCTAACTATGGCTACACCTTC.

The gene calls are TRBV29-1 and TRBJ2-3; 9 bases are a match to TRBD2. In germline, CDR1 is SQVTM, CDR2 ANQGSEA. V dropped 3 bases and J dropped 8; count of bases not matched to a gene: 12. The CDR3 runs to 15 residues. The CDR3 DNA reads as TGCAGCGTTGACCGGTTGGCGGGAGGGCCTAGTACGCAGTATTTT. It translates to CSVDRLAGGPSTQYF.

The rearrangement joins TRBV12-3 or TRBV12-4 to TRBJ1-2, with unresolved D. The CDR3 sequence is 12 residues long. V was cut by 6 bases and J by 8 bases, with 13 bases left in between. CDR3 sequence (DNA): TGTGCCAGCAGCCTCGGGTCTAGGGGCTACACCTTC. Residues: CASSLGSRGYTF.

V is TRBV3-1 (or the pseudogene TRBV3-2) and J is TRBJ1-5; 9 nucleotides agree with TRBD1. This CDR3 has 15 residues. In germline, CDR1 is LGHDT, CDR2 YNNKEL (reference sequence). The trim removed 3 bases at V and 6 bases at J, leaving 6 bases unmatched. The CDR3 DNA reads as TGTGCCAGCAGCCAGGGACAGGGTGCTATTCAGCCCCAGCATTTT. Protein product: CASSQGQGAIQPQHF.

This chain connects TRBV23-1 to TRBJ2-7; perhaps TRBD2 as D (6 bases). TRBV23-1 is filed as an ORF, its function uncertain. This CDR3 is 16 amino acids long. V lost 6 bases and J 4 bases, leaving 22 bases between the germline ends. The CDR3 sequence: CASSHQGTGEPYEQYF. CDR3 DNA: TGCGCCAGCAGCCATCAAGGCACGGGAGAGCCTTACGAGCAGTACTTC.

The rearrangement joins TRBV11-3 to TRBJ2-5; a possible D gene is TRBD2 (6 bases). The V and J ends lost 3 bases and 2 bases respectively, with 7 bases between them. CDR3 length equals 13 residues. Germline V gene lookup returns CDR1 SGHNT and CDR2 YENEEA. This chain's CDR3 is CASSFGGQETQYF. Here the CDR3 DNA reads TGTGCCAGCAGCTTTGGGGGGCAAGAGACCCAGTACTTC. Complete variable domain (other parts from reference TRBV11-3 and TRBJ2-5): EAGVVQSPRYKIIEKKQPVAFWCNPISGHNTLYWYLQNLGQGPELLIRYENEEAVDDSQLPKDRFSAERLKGVDSTLKIQPAELGDSAVYLCASSFGGQETQYFGPGTRLLVL.

The chain recombines TRBV28 with TRBJ2-7, with D perhaps TRBD2 (6 bases). This CDR3 has 14 residues. The germline V gene has CDR1 MDHEN and CDR2 SYDVKM. Deletions cut 7 bases from V and 2 bases from J, with 15 bases between. The CDR3 is CASTSGTRTYEQYF. CDR3 DNA: TGTGCCAGCACTTCAGGGACTCGCACCTACGAGCAGTACTTC.